A few counts support the clone carrying this TCR beta chain. Its antigen is undetermined. This entry belongs to a study of T cells after yellow fever vaccination. Study at large: Those fractions that held only low numbers of cells were prepared using the SMART-Seq v4 Ultra Low Input RNA kit. Findings and limits, study-wide: Faster peaking, at day 5 versus 15, marked a secondary response that was weaker. Across the CD4 and CD8 compartments, a small share of clonotypes was present in both.

The V gene lost 4 bases and the J gene lost 1 base, with 17 bases spanning the gap. This CDR3 has 17 amino acids. CDR1 is MNHEY and CDR2 is SVGAGI in the germline V gene. Universal primer sites and UMIs were introduced during 5'RACE template-switching synthesis of TCR cDNA. TCRdb passed the 5' RACE reads through MiXCR, listing each CDR3 protein once. The sample shows hundreds of thousands of distinct CDR3 sequences, 10% to 15% of them seen only once. The clonotype comes from a man under 40 who received the YFV17D yellow fever vaccine. V gene TRBV6-5 combines with J gene TRBJ2-1; D gene ambiguous. The material was PBMCs, obtained on the day of the yellow fever booster vaccination. DNA of the CDR3: TGTGCCAGCAGTTGGGATTACCCCACACCTTCCTACAATGAGCAGTTCTTC. Translated, it gives CASSWDYPTPSYNEQFF.